There are a few counts of the clone carrying this TCR beta chain. Its antigen remains unknown. Sample-barcoded 5' priming and a J-beta primer mix drove a second PCR of roughly 6 to 12 cycles. In TCRdb, the 5' RACE reads were re-called with MiXCR into one record per CDR3 protein. The sample holds about 970,000 distinct CDR3 sequences; approximately 50% are singletons and the top ten take about a fifth. The sample is drawn from a study of blood T cells in healthy people across ages. There are 12 residues in the CDR3. Trimming took 3 bases from V and 9 from J, leaving 10 bases between them. Germline V gene data show CDR1 as MDHEN and CDR2 as SYDVKM. Study-wide points: Considered underestimates were the diversity estimates obtained from one million T cells.

This TCR was recovered from a woman aged 55-75 years in good health. Sequencing was done on a sample of blood. The chain recombines TRBV28 with TRBJ2-3; D call uncertain. The CDR3 DNA reads as TGTGCCAGCAGTTTCCCTCCCCGGACGCAGTATTTT. Translation: CASSFPPRTQYF.